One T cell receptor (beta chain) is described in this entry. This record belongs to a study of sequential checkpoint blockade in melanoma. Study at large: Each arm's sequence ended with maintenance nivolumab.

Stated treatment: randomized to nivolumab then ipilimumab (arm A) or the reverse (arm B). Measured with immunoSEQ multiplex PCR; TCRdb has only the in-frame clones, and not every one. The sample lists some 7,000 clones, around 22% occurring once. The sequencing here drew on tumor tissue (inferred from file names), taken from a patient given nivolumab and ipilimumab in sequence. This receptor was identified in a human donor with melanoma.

The CDR3 reads CASSPGAGTYNEQFF. CDR3 bases: TGCGCCAGCAGCCCCGGAGCGGGAACCTACAATGAGCAGTTCTTC. The chain is built from TRBV5-1 and TRBJ2-1; 7 positions match TRBD2. The CDR3 contains 15 residues. Germline V gene lookup returns CDR1 SGHRS and CDR2 YFSETQ. V lost 4 bases, J lost 2 bases, and 6 bases stayed unmatched. Supplemented by reference TRBV5-1 and TRBJ2-1, the full variable domain reads KAGVTQTPRYLIKTRGQQVTLSCSPISGHRSVSWYQQTPGQGLQFLFEYFSETQRNKGNFPGRFSGRQFSNSRSEMNVSTLELGDSALYLCASSPGAGTYNEQFFGPGTRLTVL.